This record covers a single TCR beta chain. Its specificity is not known. This specimen comes from a study of cytomegalovirus exposure and HLA in healthy donors. 60 Vbeta and 13 Jbeta primers were used in PCR. The repertoire was sequenced with immunoSEQ multiplex PCR; TCRdb's copy has only in-frame clones and lacks some. The sample yields about 190,000 clones, roughly four fifths seen once. This CDR3 is built from 15 residues. Germline values: CDR1 MNHEY, CDR2 SMNVEV (reference sequence). Trimming cost V 5 bases and J 3 bases; bases outside gene matches: 9. Whole-study findings and limits: Under in vitro conditions, a few CMV-associated chains were confirmed as specific for CMV antigens. Later on, analysis showed that most CMV-associated TCR beta chains appeared to be HLA-restricted.

Sequenced sample: PBMCs. The rearrangement uses TRBV27 and TRBJ2-7; 8 bases are shared with TRBD1. The receptor comes from a woman aged 30 to 39 in good health and CMV-seropositive. CDR3 region: CASSEIRGLNYEQYF. CDR3 in DNA: TGTGCCAGCAGTGAGATCAGGGGGCTAAACTACGAGCAGTACTTC.